The clone carrying this T cell receptor beta chain showed up just once. Antigen unknown. The data derive from a study of T cell responses to AZD1222 COVID-19 vaccine. Study observations and caveats: Only a handful of AZD1222 recipients, roughly six in all, had baseline seropositivity.

Method: immunoSEQ multiplex PCR; TCRdb's copy keeps in-frame clones and lacks some. The sample includes around 200,000 clones, 90% to 95% of them seen just once. The V gene's germline CDR1 is SGHVS and CDR2 FQNEAQ. This CDR3 is 14 amino acids long. V lost 3 bases and J lost 10; bases outside the gene matches: 9. The rearrangement joins TRBV7-8 to TRBJ2-1, with 7 bases lining up with TRBD2. The sequencing used peripheral blood, collected 28 days after the second dose of the MenACWY control vaccine. The sequence derives from an adult who received the MenACWY meningococcal vaccine as a control. The CDR3 DNA reads as TGTGCCAGCAGCTTGGAGAGACTAGCACGGGAGCAGTTCTTC. Its translation is CASSLERLAREQFF.